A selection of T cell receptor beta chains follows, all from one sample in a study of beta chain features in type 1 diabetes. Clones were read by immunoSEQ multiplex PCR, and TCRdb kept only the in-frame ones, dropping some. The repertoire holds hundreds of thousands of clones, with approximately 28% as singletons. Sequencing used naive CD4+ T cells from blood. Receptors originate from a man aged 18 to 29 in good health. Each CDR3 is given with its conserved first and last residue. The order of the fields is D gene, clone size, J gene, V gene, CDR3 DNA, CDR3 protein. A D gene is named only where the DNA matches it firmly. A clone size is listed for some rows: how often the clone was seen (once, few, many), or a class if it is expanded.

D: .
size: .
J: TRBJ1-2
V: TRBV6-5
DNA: TGTGCCAGCAGTTACTCGAGCGGGTATAACTATGGCTACACCTTC
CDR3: CASSYSSGYNYGYTF

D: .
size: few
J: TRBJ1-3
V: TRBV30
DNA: TGTGCCTGGAGTGTGGGTAGGCGCTCTGGAAACACCATATATTTT
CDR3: CAWSVGRRSGNTIYF

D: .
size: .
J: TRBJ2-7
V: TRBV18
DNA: TGTGCCAGCTCAGAAGGTCGGTCCTACGAGCAGTACTTC
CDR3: CASSEGRSYEQYF

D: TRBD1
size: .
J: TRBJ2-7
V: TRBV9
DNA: TGTGCCAGCAGCGTAGGGCCCGTAGGACAGGGCTACGAGCAGTACTTC
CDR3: CASSVGPVGQGYEQYF

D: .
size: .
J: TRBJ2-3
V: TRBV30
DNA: TGTGCCTGGAGTCCCCGCACAGATACGCAGTATTTT
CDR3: CAWSPRTDTQYF

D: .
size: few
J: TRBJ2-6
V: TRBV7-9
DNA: TGTGCCAGCGGCGGACACTCTGGGGCCAACGTCCTGACTTTC
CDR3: CASGGHSGANVLTF

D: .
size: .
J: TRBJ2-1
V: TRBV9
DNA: TGTGCCAGCAGCGTAGTATTCGGGACGGAGCCCGGCGATGAGCAGTTCTTC
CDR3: CASSVVFGTEPGDEQFF

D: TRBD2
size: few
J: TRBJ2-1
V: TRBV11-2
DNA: TGTGCCAGCAGCTTAGTGGGCCTAGCGGGTCCCAATGAGCAGTTCTTC
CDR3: CASSLVGLAGPNEQFF

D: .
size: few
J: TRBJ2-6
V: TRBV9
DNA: TGTGCCAGCAGAAGCTCTGGGGCCAACGTCCTGACTTTC
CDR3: CASRSSGANVLTF

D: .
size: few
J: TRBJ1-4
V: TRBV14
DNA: TGTGCCAGCAGCCCCGTAGGAGGTGCTTTGAAACTGTTTTTT
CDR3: CASSPVGGALKLFF

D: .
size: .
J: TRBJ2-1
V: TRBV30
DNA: TGTGCCTGGAGCCCGGATCTCTACAATGAGCAGTTCTTC
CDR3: CAWSPDLYNEQFF

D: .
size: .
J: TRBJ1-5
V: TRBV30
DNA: TGTGCCTGGAGTGTAGTTGGGTATCAGCCCCAGCATTTT
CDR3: CAWSVVGYQPQHF

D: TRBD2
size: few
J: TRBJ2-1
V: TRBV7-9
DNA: TGTGCCAGCAGCCCACCTAGCGGGAGGGCCGGGGACAATGAGCAGTTCTTC
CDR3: CASSPPSGRAGDNEQFF

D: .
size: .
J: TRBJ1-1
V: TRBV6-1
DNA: TGTGCCAGCAACGAGGCGCTGGGGACTGAAGCTTTCTTT
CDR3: CASNEALGTEAFF

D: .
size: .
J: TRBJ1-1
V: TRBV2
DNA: TGTGCCAGCAGTCACAGGGTCATGAACACTGAAGCTTTCTTT
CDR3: CASSHRVMNTEAFF

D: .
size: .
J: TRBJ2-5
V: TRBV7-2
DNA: TGTGCCAGCAGCTTCGGGTCACAAGAGACCCAGTACTTC
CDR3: CASSFGSQETQYF

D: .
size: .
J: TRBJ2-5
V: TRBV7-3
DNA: TGTGCCAGCAGCGCGGGCCGGAGCGGCTCGGAGGCCCAGTACTTC
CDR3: CASSAGRSGSEAQYF

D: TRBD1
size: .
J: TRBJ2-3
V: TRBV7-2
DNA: TGTGCCAGCAGCCCACGGGACAGGGGCAGGGATACGCAGTATTTT
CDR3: CASSPRDRGRDTQYF

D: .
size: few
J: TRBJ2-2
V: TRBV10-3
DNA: TGTGCCATCAGTGAAAGAAGCGCGAACACCGGGGAGCTGTTTTTT
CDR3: CAISERSANTGELFF

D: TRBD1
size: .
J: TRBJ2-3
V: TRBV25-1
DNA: TGTGCCAGCAGTAGTGCCAGGGGGTTTGCAGATACGCAGTATTTT
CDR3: CASSSARGFADTQYF

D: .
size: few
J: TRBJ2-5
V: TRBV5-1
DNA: TGCGCCAGCAGCTCGACCCAAGGGGCAGGAGAGACCCAGTACTTC
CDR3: CASSSTQGAGETQYF

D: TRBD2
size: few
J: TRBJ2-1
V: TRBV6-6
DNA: TGTGCCAGCAGACTAGCGGGAGCGGGGGATGAGCAGTTCTTC
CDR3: CASRLAGAGDEQFF

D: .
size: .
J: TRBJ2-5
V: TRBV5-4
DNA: TGTGCCAGCCGACTTACAGGGTCCCAAGAGACCCAGTACTTC
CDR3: CASRLTGSQETQYF

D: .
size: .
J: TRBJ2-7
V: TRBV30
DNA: TGTGCCTGGAGTCTAGGCGACAGGGAGGGGTACGAGCAGTACTTC
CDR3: CAWSLGDREGYEQYF

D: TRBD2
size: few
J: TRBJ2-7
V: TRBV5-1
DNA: TGCGCCAGCAGCCGACTAGCGGGGAGCTCCTACGAGCAGTACTTC
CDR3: CASSRLAGSSYEQYF

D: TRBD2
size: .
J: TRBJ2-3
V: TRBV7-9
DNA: TGTGCCACCTCCCAGCGGGAGACTGTTGCAGATACGCAGTATTTT
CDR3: CATSQRETVADTQYF

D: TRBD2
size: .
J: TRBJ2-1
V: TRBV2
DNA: TGTGCCAGCAGTGCTAGCGGGAGCTCCTACAATGAGCAGTTCTTC
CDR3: CASSASGSSYNEQFF

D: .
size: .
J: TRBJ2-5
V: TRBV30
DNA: TGTGCCTGGAGTGTAGGTGGGAGTGGAGAGACCCAGTACTTC
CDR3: CAWSVGGSGETQYF

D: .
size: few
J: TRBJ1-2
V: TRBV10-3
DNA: TGTGCCATCAGTGAGTCCAACGGACAGACTACTAACTATGGCTACACCTTC
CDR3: CAISESNGQTTNYGYTF

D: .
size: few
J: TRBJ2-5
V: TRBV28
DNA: TGTGCCAGCAGTTTATTGCAGGAGACCCAGTACTTC
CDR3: CASSLLQETQYF

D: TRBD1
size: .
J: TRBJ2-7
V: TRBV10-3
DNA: TGTGCCATCAGCGAGGGACAGGGTCCCGAGCAGTACTTC
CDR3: CAISEGQGPEQYF

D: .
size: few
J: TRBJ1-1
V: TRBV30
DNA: TGTGCCTGGAGAACCCTCGGGAGGGCTGAAGCTTTCTTT
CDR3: CAWRTLGRAEAFF

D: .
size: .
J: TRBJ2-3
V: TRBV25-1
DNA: TGTGCCAGCACGTTCTGCGGGCCTAGCACAGATACGCAGTATTTT
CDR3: CASTFCGPSTDTQYF

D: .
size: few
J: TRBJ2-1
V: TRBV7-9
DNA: TGTGCCAGCAGCGACAGATACAATGAGCAGTTCTTC
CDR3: CASSDRYNEQFF

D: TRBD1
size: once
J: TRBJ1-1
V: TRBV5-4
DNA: TGTGCCAGCAGCCCCCCGACAGGGGTAGGGACTGAAGCTTTCTTT
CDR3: CASSPPTGVGTEAFF

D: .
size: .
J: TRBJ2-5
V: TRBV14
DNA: TGTGCCAGCAGCCAAGTGGCAGGGACCGTGACCCAGTACTTC
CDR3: CASSQVAGTVTQYF

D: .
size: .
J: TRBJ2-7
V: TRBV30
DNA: TGTGCCGGTACCTTGGACAGAACCTACGAGCAGTACTTC
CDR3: CAGTLDRTYEQYF

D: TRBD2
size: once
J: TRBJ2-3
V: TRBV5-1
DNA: TGCGCCAGCAGCTCGGGGGGATCCGATACGCAGTATTTT
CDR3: CASSSGGSDTQYF

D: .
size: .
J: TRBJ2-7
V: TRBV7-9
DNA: TGTGCCAGCAGCCCCGGGTCCCGGGGAGAGCAGTACTTC
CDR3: CASSPGSRGEQYF

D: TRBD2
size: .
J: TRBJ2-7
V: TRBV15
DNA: TGTGCCACCAGCAGAGGTGCGGATTTGAGGGCTAGCGGGGGCTACGAGCAGTACTTC
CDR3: CATSRGADLRASGGYEQYF

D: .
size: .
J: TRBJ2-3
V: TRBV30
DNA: TGTGCCTGGAGTGTCCTGCATACAGATACGCAGTATTTT
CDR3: CAWSVLHTDTQYF

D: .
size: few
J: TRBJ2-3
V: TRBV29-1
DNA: TGCAGCGTTGAAAAGCCGGTAGATACGCAGTATTTT
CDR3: CSVEKPVDTQYF

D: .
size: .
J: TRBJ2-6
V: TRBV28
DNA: TGTGCCAGCAGAAAGACCGCCGGGAGCTGGGCCAACGTCCTGACTTTC
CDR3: CASRKTAGSWANVLTF

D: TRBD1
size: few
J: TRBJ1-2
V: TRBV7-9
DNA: TGTGCCAGCATTCCGGGACAGGGAGCGTATGGCTACACCTTC
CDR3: CASIPGQGAYGYTF

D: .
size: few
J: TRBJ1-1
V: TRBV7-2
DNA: TGTGCCAGCACGAAGGCCCATTTGAACACTGAAGCTTTCTTT
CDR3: CASTKAHLNTEAFF

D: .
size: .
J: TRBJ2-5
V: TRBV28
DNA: TGTGCCAGCAGTTCCGGTGTTGGAAGAAAGACCCAGTACTTC
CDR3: CASSSGVGRKTQYF

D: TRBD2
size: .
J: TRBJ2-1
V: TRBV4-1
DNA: TGCGCCAGCAGCCAAGAACCGGGGACTAGCGGGTCAAGCTCCTACAATGAGCAGTTCTTC
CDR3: CASSQEPGTSGSSSYNEQFF

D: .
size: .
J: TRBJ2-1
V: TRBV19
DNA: TGTGCCAGTAGTATCGTTTCCGGGACCACTAGCAATGAGCAGTTCTTC
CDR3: CASSIVSGTTSNEQFF

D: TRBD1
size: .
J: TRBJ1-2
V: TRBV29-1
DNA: TGCAGCGTTGGGGGGACCCGGGACAGGGATAACTATGGCTACACCTTC
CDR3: CSVGGTRDRDNYGYTF

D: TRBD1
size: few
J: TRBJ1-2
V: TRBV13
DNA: TGTGCCAGCAGCTTCCGACAGGGTATAGGCTATGGCTACACCTTC
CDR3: CASSFRQGIGYGYTF

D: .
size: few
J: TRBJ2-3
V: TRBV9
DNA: TGTGCCAGCAGCGTAGCTGGCCATACAGATACGCAGTATTTT
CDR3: CASSVAGHTDTQYF

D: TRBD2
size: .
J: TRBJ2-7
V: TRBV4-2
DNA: TGTGCCAGCAGCCAAGATCCCGGACTAGCGGGGAACTCCTACGAGCAGTACTTC
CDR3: CASSQDPGLAGNSYEQYF

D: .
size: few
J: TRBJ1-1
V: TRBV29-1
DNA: TGCAGCGTGGCGACGGTGAACACTGAAGCTTTCTTT
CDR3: CSVATVNTEAFF